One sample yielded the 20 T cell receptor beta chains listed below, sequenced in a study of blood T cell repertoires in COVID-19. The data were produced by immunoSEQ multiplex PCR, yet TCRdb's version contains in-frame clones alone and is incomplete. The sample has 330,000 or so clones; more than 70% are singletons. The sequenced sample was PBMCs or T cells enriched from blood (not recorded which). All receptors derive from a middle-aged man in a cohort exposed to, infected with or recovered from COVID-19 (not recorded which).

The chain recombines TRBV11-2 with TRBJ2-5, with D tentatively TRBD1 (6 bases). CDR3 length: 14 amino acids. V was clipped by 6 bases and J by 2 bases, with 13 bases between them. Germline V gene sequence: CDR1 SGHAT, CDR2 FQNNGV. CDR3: CASSYQGLQETQYF. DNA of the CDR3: TGTGCCAGCAGTTATCAGGGGTTACAAGAGACCCAGTACTTC.

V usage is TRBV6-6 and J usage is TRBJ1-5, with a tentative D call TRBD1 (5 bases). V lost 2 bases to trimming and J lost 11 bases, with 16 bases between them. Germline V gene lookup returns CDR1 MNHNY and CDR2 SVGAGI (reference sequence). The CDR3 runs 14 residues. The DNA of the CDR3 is TGTGCCAGCAGTTACGTCCCAGACAGCCCGACCCAGCATTTT. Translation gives CASSYVPDSPTQHF.

This CDR3 reads CASSRTSGRMNEQFF. CDR3 in DNA: TGCGCCAGCAGCAGGACTAGCGGGAGAATGAATGAGCAGTTCTTC. The chain is built from TRBV5-1 and TRBJ2-1; 13 bases line up with TRBD2. The CDR3 sequence is 15 residues long. J gave up 7 bases and V 4 bases, and 5 bases lay outside the gene matches. Germline CDR1 reads SGHRS; CDR2 reads YFSETQ.

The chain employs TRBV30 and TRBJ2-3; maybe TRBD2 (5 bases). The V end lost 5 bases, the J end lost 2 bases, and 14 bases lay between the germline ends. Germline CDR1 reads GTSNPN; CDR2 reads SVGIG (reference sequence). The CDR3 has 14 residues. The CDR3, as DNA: TGTGCCTGGGAAGCGGAAAGGCTCACAGATACGCAGTATTTT. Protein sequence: CAWEAERLTDTQYF. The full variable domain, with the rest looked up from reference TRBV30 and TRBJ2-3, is SQTIHQWPATLVQPVGSPLSLECTVEGTSNPNLYWYRQAAGRGLQLLFYSVGIGQISSEVPQNLSASRPQDRQFILSSKKLLLSDSGFYLCAWEAERLTDTQYFGPGTRLTVL.

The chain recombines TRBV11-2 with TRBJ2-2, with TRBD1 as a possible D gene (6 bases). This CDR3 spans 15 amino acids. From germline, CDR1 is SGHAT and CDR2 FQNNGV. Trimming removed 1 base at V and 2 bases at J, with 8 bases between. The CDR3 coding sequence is TGTGCCAGCAGCTTAGGGGACAAAAACACCGGGGAGCTGTTTTTT. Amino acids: CASSLGDKNTGELFF.

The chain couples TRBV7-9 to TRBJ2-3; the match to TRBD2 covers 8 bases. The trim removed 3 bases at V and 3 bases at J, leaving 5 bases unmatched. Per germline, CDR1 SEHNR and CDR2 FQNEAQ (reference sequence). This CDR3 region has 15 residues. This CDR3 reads CASSFGGTRTDTQYF. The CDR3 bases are TGTGCCAGCAGCTTCGGGGGGACTAGGACAGATACGCAGTATTTT.

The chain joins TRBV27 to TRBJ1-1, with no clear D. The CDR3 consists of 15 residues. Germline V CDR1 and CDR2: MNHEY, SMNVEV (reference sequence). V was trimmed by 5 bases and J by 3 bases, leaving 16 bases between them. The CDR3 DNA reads TGTGCCAGCAGTCCCGTTTCCGTCGGGGACACTGAAGCTTTCTTT. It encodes CASSPVSVGDTEAFF.

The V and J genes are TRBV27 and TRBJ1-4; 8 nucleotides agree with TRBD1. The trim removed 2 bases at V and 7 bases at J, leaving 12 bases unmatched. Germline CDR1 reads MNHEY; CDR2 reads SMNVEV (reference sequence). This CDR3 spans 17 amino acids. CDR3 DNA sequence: TGTGCCAGCAGTTTAAGAGAAACAGGGGGGGATCGTGAAAAACTGTTTTTT. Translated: CASSLRETGGDREKLFF.

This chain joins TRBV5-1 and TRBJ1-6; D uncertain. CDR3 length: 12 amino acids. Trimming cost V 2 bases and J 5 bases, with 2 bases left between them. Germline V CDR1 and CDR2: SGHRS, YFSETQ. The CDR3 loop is CASSFDNSPLHF. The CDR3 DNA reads TGCGCCAGCAGCTTCGATAATTCACCCCTCCACTTT. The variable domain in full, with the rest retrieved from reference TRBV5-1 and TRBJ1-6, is KAGVTQTPRYLIKTRGQQVTLSCSPISGHRSVSWYQQTPGQGLQFLFEYFSETQRNKGNFPGRFSGRQFSNSRSEMNVSTLELGDSALYLCASSFDNSPLHFGNGTRLTVT.

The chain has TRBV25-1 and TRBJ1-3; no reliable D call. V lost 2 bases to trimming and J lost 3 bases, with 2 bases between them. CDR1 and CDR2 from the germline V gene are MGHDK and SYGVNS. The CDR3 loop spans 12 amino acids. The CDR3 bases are TGTGCCAGCAGTGAACATGGAAACACCATATATTTT. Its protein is CASSEHGNTIYF.

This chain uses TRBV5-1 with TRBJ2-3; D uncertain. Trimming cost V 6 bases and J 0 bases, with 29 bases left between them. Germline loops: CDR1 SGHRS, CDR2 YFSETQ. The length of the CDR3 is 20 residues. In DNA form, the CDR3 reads TGCGCCAGCAATTTCCGAATGGGCGCTCAGCCGCCTTCTAGCACAGATACGCAGTATTTT. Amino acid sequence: CASNFRMGAQPPSSTDTQYF.

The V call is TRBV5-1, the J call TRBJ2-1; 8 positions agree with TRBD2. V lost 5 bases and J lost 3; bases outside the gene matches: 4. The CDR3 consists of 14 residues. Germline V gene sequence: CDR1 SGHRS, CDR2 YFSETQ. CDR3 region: CASRTSDNYNEQFF. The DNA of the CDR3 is TGCGCCAGCAGGACTAGCGACAACTACAATGAGCAGTTCTTC. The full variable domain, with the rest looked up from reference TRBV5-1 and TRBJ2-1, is KAGVTQTPRYLIKTRGQQVTLSCSPISGHRSVSWYQQTPGQGLQFLFEYFSETQRNKGNFPGRFSGRQFSNSRSEMNVSTLELGDSALYLCASRTSDNYNEQFFGPGTRLTVL.

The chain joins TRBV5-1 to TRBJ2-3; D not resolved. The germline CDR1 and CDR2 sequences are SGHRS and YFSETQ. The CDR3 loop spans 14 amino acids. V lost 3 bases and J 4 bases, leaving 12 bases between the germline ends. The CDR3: CASSYAPGSDTQYF. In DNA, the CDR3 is TGCGCCAGCAGCTACGCCCCCGGGTCAGATACGCAGTATTTT.

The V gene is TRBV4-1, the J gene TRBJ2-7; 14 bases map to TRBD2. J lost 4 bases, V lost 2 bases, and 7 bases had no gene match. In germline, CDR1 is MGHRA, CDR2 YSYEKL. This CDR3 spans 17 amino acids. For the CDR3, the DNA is TGCGCCAGCAGCCAATTTCGGACTAGCGGGAGGAGGTACGAGCAGTACTTC. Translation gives CASSQFRTSGRRYEQYF.

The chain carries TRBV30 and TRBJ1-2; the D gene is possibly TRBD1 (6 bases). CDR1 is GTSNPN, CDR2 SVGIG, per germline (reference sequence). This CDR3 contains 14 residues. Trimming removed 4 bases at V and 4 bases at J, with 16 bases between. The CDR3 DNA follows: TGTGCCTGGAAACCCCCACAGGGCGGCTATGGCTACACCTTC. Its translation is CAWKPPQGGYGYTF.

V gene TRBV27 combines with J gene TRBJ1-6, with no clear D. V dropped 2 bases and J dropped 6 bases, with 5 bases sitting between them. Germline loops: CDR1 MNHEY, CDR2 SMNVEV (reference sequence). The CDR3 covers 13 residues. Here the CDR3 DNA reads TGTGCCAGCAGTTTACATAGTAATTCACCCCTCCACTTT. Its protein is CASSLHSNSPLHF.

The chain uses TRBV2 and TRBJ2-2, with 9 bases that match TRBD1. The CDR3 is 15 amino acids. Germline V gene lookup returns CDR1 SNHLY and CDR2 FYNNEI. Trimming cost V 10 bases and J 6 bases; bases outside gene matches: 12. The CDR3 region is CATTPRTGAAGELFF. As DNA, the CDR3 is TGTGCCACTACCCCTCGGACAGGGGCGGCCGGGGAGCTGTTTTTT.

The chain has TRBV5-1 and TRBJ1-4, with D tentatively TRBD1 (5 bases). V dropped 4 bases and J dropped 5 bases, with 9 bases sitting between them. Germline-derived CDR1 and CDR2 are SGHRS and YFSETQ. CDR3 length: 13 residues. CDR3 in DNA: TGCGCCAGCAGCCAGGGACTAAATGAAAAACTGTTTTTT. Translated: CASSQGLNEKLFF.

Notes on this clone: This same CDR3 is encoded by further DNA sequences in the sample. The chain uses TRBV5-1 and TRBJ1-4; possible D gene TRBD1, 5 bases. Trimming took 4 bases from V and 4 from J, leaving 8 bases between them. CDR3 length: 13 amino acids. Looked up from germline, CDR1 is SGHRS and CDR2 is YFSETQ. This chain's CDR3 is CASSTGGNEKLFF. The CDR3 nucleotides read TGCGCCAGCAGCACCGGGGGTAATGAAAAACTGTTTTTT.

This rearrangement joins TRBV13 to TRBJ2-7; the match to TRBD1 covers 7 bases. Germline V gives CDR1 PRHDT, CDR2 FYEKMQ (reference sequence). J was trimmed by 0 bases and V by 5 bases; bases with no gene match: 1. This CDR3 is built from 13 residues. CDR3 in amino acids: CASSRDSSYEQYF. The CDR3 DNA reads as TGTGCCAGCAGCCGGGACAGCTCCTACGAGCAGTACTTC.